The clone carrying this TCR beta chain was recorded a few times. Its antigen is currently unknown. 5'RACE primed from the constant segment yielded TCR alpha and TCR beta cDNA libraries bearing sample barcodes and UMIs. TCRdb recomputed calls from the 5' RACE reads with MiXCR, one row per CDR3 protein. The repertoire consists of some 250,000 distinct CDR3 sequences, with over 9% occurring once and the leading ten covering 22%. J was trimmed by 3 bases and V by 5 bases; bases with no gene match: 10. The germline V gene has CDR1 DFQATT and CDR2 SNEGSKA (reference sequence). This CDR3 is 15 amino acids long. The record originates from a study of T-cell memory formation after mild COVID-19. Study background: Most TCR clusters belonged to a single donor.

Findings of the study overall: The main location of contracting CD4+ clones was CM and EM, and that of contracting CD8+ clones was EMRA. From day 15 to 85, contracting clones were balanced between CD4 and CD8, whereas later expanders leaned toward CD4+.

This sequence joins TRBV20-1 and TRBJ1-5; TRBD1 agrees at 7 bases. This sequence was found in a young man who had mild COVID-19 (a few samples of this study predate the infection). Cell type and time point are not known. Sequenced sample: PBMCs or a T cell subset sorted from them (not recorded which). The DNA for the CDR3 is TGCAGTGCTTCAGGGGGGCTCGGCGACAATCAGCCCCAGCATTTT. Amino acid sequence: CSASGGLGDNQPQHF.